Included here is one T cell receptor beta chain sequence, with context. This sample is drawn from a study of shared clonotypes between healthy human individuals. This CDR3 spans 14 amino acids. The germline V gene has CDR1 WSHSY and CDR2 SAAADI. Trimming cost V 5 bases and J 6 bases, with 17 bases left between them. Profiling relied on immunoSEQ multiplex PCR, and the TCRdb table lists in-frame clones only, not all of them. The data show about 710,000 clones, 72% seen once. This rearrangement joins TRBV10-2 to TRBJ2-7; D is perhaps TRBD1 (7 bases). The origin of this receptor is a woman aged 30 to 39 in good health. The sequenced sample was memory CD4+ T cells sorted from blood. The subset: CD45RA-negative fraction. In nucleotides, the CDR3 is TGCGCCAGCAGTCAGGGGGTGCGGCGGGGCGAGCAGTACTTC. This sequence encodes CASSQGVRRGEQYF.